The 9 T cell receptor beta chains presented below share a single source sample, sequenced in a study of cytomegalovirus exposure and HLA in healthy donors. PCR involved 60 Vbeta and 13 Jbeta primers. Measured with immunoSEQ multiplex PCR; TCRdb has only the in-frame clones, and not every one. The sample consists of 150,000 to 200,000 clones, about 85% of them appearing once. Sequenced material: PBMCs. All receptors come from a man aged 18-30 years in good health and CMV-seropositive.

This chain links TRBV6-5 with TRBJ2-3; the match to TRBD2 covers 9 bases. Trimming at V came to 4 bases and at J to 4 bases, leaving 6 bases not matched to a gene. Germline CDR1 MNHEY, CDR2 SVGAGI. The CDR3 is 15 amino acids. CDR3 nucleotide sequence: TGTGCCAGCAGTTTTGGGCGGGGGGGTTCAGATACGCAGTATTTT. It encodes CASSFGRGGSDTQYF.

This chain's CDR3 is CASSAYRDYLYEQYF. The CDR3 DNA reads TGTGCCAGCAGTGCCTACCGGGACTACCTCTACGAGCAGTACTTC. This sequence joins TRBV6-1 and TRBJ2-7; the match to TRBD2 covers 7 bases. CDR1 and CDR2 (germline): MNHNS, SASEGT. The CDR3 sequence is 15 residues long. Trimming cost V 4 bases and J 3 bases; bases outside gene matches: 9.

This chain links TRBV6-1 with TRBJ1-1, with D unclear. Trimming removed 6 bases from V and 0 bases from J, with 11 bases in between. The CDR3 has 14 residues. The germline gives CDR1 MNHNS, CDR2 SASEGT. CDR3 sequence reads: CASRAGAMNTEAFF. In DNA, the CDR3 is TGTGCCAGCAGAGCGGGCGCTATGAACACTGAAGCTTTCTTT.

The V and J genes are TRBV11-2 and TRBJ1-1, with 9 positions matching TRBD1. Losses at the gene ends were 4 bases for V and 7 bases for J; bases not matched to a gene: 4. Per germline, CDR1 SGHAT and CDR2 FQNNGV. This CDR3 is built from 13 residues. CDR3 protein: CASSSGQGGEAFF. Here the CDR3 DNA reads TGTGCCAGCAGCTCGGGACAGGGCGGTGAAGCTTTCTTT.

The CDR3 loop reads CASSPGLAGGTSTDTQYF. Written as DNA, the CDR3 is TGTGCCAGCAGCCCGGGACTAGCGGGAGGAACTAGCACAGATACGCAGTATTTT. The rearrangement uses TRBV13 and TRBJ2-3; the match to TRBD2 covers 15 bases. There are 18 residues in the CDR3. Germline V gene lookup returns CDR1 PRHDT and CDR2 FYEKMQ (reference sequence). Germline trimming cut 5 bases from V and 0 bases from J; bases unmatched to any gene: 6. Based on the CDR3 plus reference TRBV13 and TRBJ2-3, the full variable domain is AAGVIQSPRHLIKEKRETATLKCYPIPRHDTVYWYQQGPGQDPQFLISFYEKMQSDKGSIPDRFSAQQFSDYHSELNMSSLELGDSALYFCASSPGLAGGTSTDTQYFGPGTRLTVL.

This chain links TRBV6-5 with TRBJ2-3; D ambiguous. This CDR3 has 15 residues. V shed 4 bases and J shed 5 bases, with 16 bases lying between them. Germline values: CDR1 MNHEY, CDR2 SVGAGI. CDR3 sequence: CASSSLTGALDTQYF. Here the CDR3 DNA reads TGTGCCAGCAGTTCACTCACTGGAGCTTTAGATACGCAGTATTTT.

This chain links TRBV7-3 with TRBJ2-5, with 11 bases lining up with TRBD1. The V gene's germline CDR1 is SGHTA and CDR2 FQGTGA. With V trimmed by 5 bases and J by 4 bases, 6 bases remained unmatched. The length of the CDR3 is 15 residues. This CDR3 reads CASSVRTGGPETQYF. CDR3 DNA sequence: TGTGCCAGCAGCGTAAGGACAGGGGGCCCAGAGACCCAGTACTTC.

V and J are TRBV7-2 and TRBJ1-2, with 11 bases identical to TRBD1. Trimming cost V 5 bases and J 4 bases; bases outside gene matches: 6. CDR1 is SGHTA and CDR2 is FQGNSA in the germline V gene. CDR3 size: 15 residues. CDR3 protein: CASSPEDRGLYGYTF. In DNA, the CDR3 is TGTGCCAGCAGCCCAGAGGACAGGGGGCTCTATGGCTACACCTTC.

The chain recombines TRBV5-1 with TRBJ1-1; 9 positions match TRBD1. The V gene end was trimmed by 5 bases and the J gene end by 3 bases; junction bases not matched to a gene: 5. Germline CDR1 SGHRS, CDR2 YFSETQ. The CDR3 has 14 residues. This CDR3 is CASSYRGRDTEAFF. CDR3 nucleotide sequence: TGCGCCAGCAGTTACAGGGGGCGAGACACTGAAGCTTTCTTT.